This TCR beta chain was sequenced for a study of sequential checkpoint blockade in melanoma (dated by TCRdb to the late 2010s). Study-level background: In a 1:1 randomization, patients received either first-line nivolumab then ipilimumab (arm A) or ipilimumab then nivolumab (arm B). Maintenance nivolumab came after both trial sequences. Study-wide findings and limitations: Larger, independent patient cohorts are needed to validate the response-prediction model that combines TCR metrics and mutation burden.

The immunoSEQ Assay was used to immunosequence TCRbeta CDR3 regions from genomic DNA. Before high-throughput sequencing, the genomic DNA was amplified using bias-controlled multiplex PCR. Processing in the source paper ran as follows. To quantify the absolute abundance of each unique TCRbeta CDR3 region, the sequences were collapsed and filtered. Clonality, defined as 1 minus Pielou's evenness, was calculated using only productive rearrangements. A previously published method was used to identify clones whose frequencies were significantly greater in on-treatment samples than in baseline samples. In its TCRdb copy, this immuneACCESS table keeps in-frame sequences only and misses some clones. Where compared with another copy, unresolved V genes explain less than half of these, and the others have no known cause. From that table come the V and J calls and clone size; the DNA was used to work out D and trimming. The sample table contains about 20,000 clones; only one count was recorded for around three fifths of them. The biggest ten clones account for approximately 15% of the sample.

The treatment or condition label, as the study defines it: randomized to nivolumab then ipilimumab (arm A) or the reverse (arm B). No trial patient had received prior DNA-damaging chemotherapy. Thawed PBMCs were sorted on a FACS Aria II flow cytometer to isolate live CD3+CD8+ cells negative for CD19 and CD56. Samples were obtained from patients with melanoma enrolled in CheckMate 064, a randomized, open-label phase II trial of sequential checkpoint blockade. Peripheral blood mononuclear cells were collected by leukapheresis, purified using Ficoll-Paque, and frozen in human serum containing approximately 9.8% DMSO. Right after sorting, the blood CD3+CD8+ cells were verified to be >95% pure, and DNA extraction followed. Regarding this clone: The target of this receptor is not known. No clone much larger than this one lies a single base away; base qualities are absent.

This specimen consisted of CD8+ T cells sorted from blood (inferred from file names), obtained from a patient given nivolumab and ipilimumab in sequence. This TCR was recovered from a human donor with melanoma.

The CDR3 has the sequence CASSEAPADNEQFF. The nucleotides are TGTGCCAGCAGTGAAGCGCCCGCAGACAATGAGCAGTTCTTC. The V and J genes are TRBV2 and TRBJ2-1; the D gene remains uncertain. V drops 0 bases and J drops 5 bases, leaving 8 bases in between. Via the germline V gene, CDR1 is SNHLY and CDR2 FYNNEI. The CDR3 runs 14 amino acids, cysteine and phenylalanine included. The sequence is cut down to CDR3 DNA, 42 bases in frame from base 1.